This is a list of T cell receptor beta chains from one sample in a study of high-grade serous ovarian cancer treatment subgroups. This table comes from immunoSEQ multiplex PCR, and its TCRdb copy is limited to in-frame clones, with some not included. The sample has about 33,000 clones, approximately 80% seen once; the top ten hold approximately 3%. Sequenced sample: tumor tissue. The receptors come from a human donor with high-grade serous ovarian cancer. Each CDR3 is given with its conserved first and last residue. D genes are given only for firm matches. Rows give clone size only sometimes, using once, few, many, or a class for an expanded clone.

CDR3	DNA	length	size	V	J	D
CASKRTGADEQFF	TGTGCCAGCAAACGAACGGGGGCGGATGAGCAGTTCTTC	13	NA	TRBV6-1	TRBJ2-1	NA
CASSKLSQGRNQPQHF	TGTGCCAGTAGTAAATTGTCGCAGGGGAGAAATCAGCCCCAGCATTTT	16	NA	TRBV19	TRBJ1-5	NA
CASSFSQGYHNYEQYF	TGTGCCAGCAGCTTCTCCCAGGGGTATCATAACTACGAGCAGTACTTC	16	NA	TRBV5-6	TRBJ2-7	NA
CASSIGEYYEQYF	TGTGCCAGTAGTATTGGGGAATACTACGAGCAGTACTTC	13	medium-sized	TRBV19	TRBJ2-7	NA
CASSVDVASSNIQYF	TGTGCCAGCAGCGTAGATGTTGCTAGCTCGAACATTCAGTACTTC	15	NA	TRBV9	TRBJ2-4	NA
CATDSGTSPDTQYF	TGTGCCACCGATTCCGGGACTAGCCCAGATACGCAGTATTTT	14	NA	TRBV2	TRBJ2-3	TRBD2
CASSLEADHSGNTIYF	TGTGCCAGCAGCTTAGAAGCAGACCACTCTGGAAACACCATATATTTT	16	NA	TRBV7-2	TRBJ1-3	NA
CASSPPGSSGANVLTF	TGTGCCAGCAGCCCCCCCGGTTCCTCTGGGGCCAACGTCCTGACTTTC	16	NA	TRBV9	TRBJ2-6	NA
CASSVEPSTGSNYGYTF	TGTGCCAGCAGCGTAGAACCGTCGACAGGATCTAACTATGGCTACACCTTC	17	few	TRBV9	TRBJ1-2	NA
CASSLKRGHSYEQYF	TGTGCCAGCAGTTTAAAGCGGGGGCACTCCTACGAGCAGTACTTC	15	few	TRBV27	TRBJ2-7	TRBD2
CASSKGQGWPQHF	TGTGCCAGCAGCAAGGGACAGGGATGGCCCCAGCATTTT	13	NA	TRBV11-2	TRBJ1-5	TRBD1
CASSIRFRRGQGSYGYTF	TGTGCCAGTAGTATAAGGTTCCGGCGCGGACAGGGGAGCTATGGCTACACCTTC	18	NA	TRBV19	TRBJ1-2	TRBD1
CASKSTDTQYF	TGTGCCAGCAAAAGTACAGATACGCAGTATTTT	11	NA	TRBV6-5	TRBJ2-3	NA
CASSLSGPRHYF	TGTGCCAGCAGTTTATCGGGGCCCCGGCACTATTTT	12	NA	TRBV28	TRBJ2-3	NA
CASSPNLSYEQYF	TGTGCCAGCAGCCCTAACCTCTCCTACGAGCAGTACTTC	13	NA	TRBV27	TRBJ2-7	NA
CASSLRSSNQPQHF	TGTGCCAGCAGTTTGCGGTCGAGCAATCAGCCCCAGCATTTT	14	NA	TRBV28	TRBJ1-5	NA
CASSIGLAGAYEQYF	TGTGCCAGCAGCATAGGACTAGCGGGTGCTTACGAGCAGTACTTC	15	once	TRBV7-2	TRBJ2-7	TRBD2
CATTEGRGLNYGYTF	TGTGCCACCACCGAGGGGCGAGGGCTTAACTATGGCTACACCTTC	15	NA	TRBV15	TRBJ1-2	NA
CASSLVLNSPLHF	TGTGCCAGCAGCTTAGTGTTGAATTCACCCCTCCACTTT	13	once	TRBV7-9	TRBJ1-6	NA
CASSRGGDRGSYEQYF	TGTGCCAGCAGCCGAGGGGGGGACAGGGGATCCTACGAGCAGTACTTC	16	NA	TRBV5-5	TRBJ2-7	TRBD1
CTIQPVSDTQYF	TGCACCATCCAACCCGTGTCAGATACGCAGTATTTT	12	NA	TRBV1	TRBJ2-3	NA
CASSAPTWEALGGELFF	TGTGCCAGCAGTGCTCCCACGTGGGAGGCCCTGGGCGGGGAGCTGTTTTTT	17	NA	TRBV28	TRBJ2-2	NA
CASSDMRSGELFF	TGTGCCAGCAGTGACATGAGGTCCGGGGAGCTGTTTTTT	13	NA	TRBV2	TRBJ2-2	NA
CASSLLGDQVTDTQYF	TGTGCCAGCAGCTTATTGGGGGACCAGGTCACAGATACGCAGTATTTT	16	NA	TRBV11-3	TRBJ2-3	NA
CASSSRDRGRNPNTEAFF	TGTGCCAGTAGTTCCCGGGACAGGGGACGAAACCCGAACACTGAAGCTTTCTTT	18	NA	TRBV19	TRBJ1-1	TRBD1